The rows below give T cell receptor beta chains drawn from one sample of a study of chemoradiotherapy in HPV16-positive cancers. TCRdb's copy holds only in-frame clones and misses some; the assay was immunoSEQ multiplex PCR. The sample lists 15,000 or so clones; 70% to 80% were seen once. The sample was gathered from a patient who underwent chemoradiotherapy. The receptors here all came from a human donor with HPV-associated anogenital cancer. Both conserved end residues are part of each CDR3. D genes are given only for firm matches. Clone size, where shown, is once, few, many, or a class for clones that have expanded.

>15|TRBJ1-1|.|TRBV4-1|.
CASSHPLRKNTEAFF
TGCGCCAGCAGCCACCCCCTTCGCAAGAACACTGAAGCTTTCTTT
>15|TRBJ2-2|TRBD1|TRBV5-1|.
CASSDRGADTGELFF
TGCGCCAGCAGCGACAGGGGGGCCGACACCGGGGAGCTGTTTTTT
>14|TRBJ2-3|.|TRBV7-3|.
CASSGGGSTDTQYF
TGTGCCAGCAGCGGAGGAGGCAGCACAGATACGCAGTATTTT
>12|TRBJ1-5|.|TRBV19|.
CASSNSFTPQHF
TGTGCCAGTAGTAATTCCTTTACGCCCCAGCATTTT
>14|TRBJ1-2|.|TRBV4-3|.
CASSQVGGPGGYTF
TGCGCCAGCAGCCAAGTAGGGGGGCCGGGGGGCTACACCTTC
>15|TRBJ1-1|TRBD1|TRBV19|.
CASSFDRGVATEAFF
TGTGCCAGTAGTTTTGACAGGGGTGTCGCAACTGAAGCTTTCTTT
>14|TRBJ1-5|.|TRBV19|.
CASKTGDHSQPQHF
TGTGCCAGTAAGACCGGGGATCATAGTCAGCCCCAGCATTTT
>15|TRBJ1-4|.|TRBV27|.
CASSLRGVQGEKLFF
TGTGCCAGCAGCCTTAGAGGGGTGCAGGGTGAAAAACTGTTTTTT
>17|TRBJ1-1|.|TRBV4-2|.
CASSQDSSGQANTEAFF
TGTGCCAGCAGCCAAGATTCGTCAGGTCAAGCGAACACTGAAGCTTTCTTT
>20|TRBJ1-2|.|TRBV19|.
CASSIGHPLGPTRGNYGYTF
TGTGCCAGTAGTATAGGGCACCCGTTGGGACCGACGAGGGGGAACTATGGCTACACCTTC
>14|TRBJ1-5|.|TRBV30|.
CAWSALGGGEAQHF
TGTGCCTGGAGTGCCCTAGGAGGGGGGGAAGCCCAGCATTTT
>13|TRBJ1-4|TRBD1|TRBV5-6|once
CASRRDSNEKLFF
TGTGCCAGCAGAAGGGACAGCAATGAAAAACTGTTTTTT
>19|TRBJ1-3|TRBD1|TRBV5-6|.
CASSYKPGQGVLSGNTIYF
TGTGCCAGCAGCTATAAACCGGGACAGGGGGTGCTCTCTGGAAACACCATATATTTT
>11|TRBJ2-1|.|TRBV5-4|once
CASSSGDEQFF
TGTGCCAGCAGCTCCGGGGATGAGCAGTTCTTC
>14|TRBJ1-2|TRBD1|TRBV6-5|once
CASTQGQINYGYTF
TGTGCCAGCACCCAGGGACAGATTAACTATGGCTACACCTTC
>15|TRBJ1-3|.|TRBV11-2|.
CASSLGFSSGNTIYF
TGTGCCAGCAGCTTAGGTTTTTCGTCAGGAAACACCATATATTTT
>15|TRBJ2-6|.|TRBV6-5|.
CASRLSGTGANVLTF
TGTGCCAGCAGACTCTCCGGCACTGGGGCCAACGTCCTGACTTTC
>14|TRBJ1-4|TRBD1|TRBV6-5|.
CASSDRANNEKLFF
TGTGCCAGCAGTGACAGGGCGAATAATGAAAAACTGTTTTTT
>15|TRBJ1-5|.|TRBV19|.
CASSMAGIANQPQHF
TGTGCCAGTAGTATGGCAGGGATTGCCAATCAGCCCCAGCATTTT
>15|TRBJ1-2|TRBD1|TRBV19|.
CASSWQGGDHYGYTF
TGTGCCAGTAGTTGGCAGGGGGGCGATCACTATGGCTACACCTTC
>12|TRBJ2-7|.|TRBV6-5|.
CASTTSGYEQYF
TGTGCCAGCACCACCTCGGGATACGAGCAGTACTTC
>13|TRBJ1-5|.|TRBV7-9|.
CASSTGGLEPQHF
TGTGCCAGCAGCACCGGGGGATTGGAGCCCCAGCATTTT
>18|TRBJ1-1|.|TRBV4-2|.
CASSRGIQEIRMNTEAFF
TGTGCCAGCAGCCGGGGGATACAGGAGATACGAATGAACACTGAAGCTTTCTTT
>12|TRBJ2-7|.|TRBV25-1|.
CASRDFNYEQYF
TGTGCCAGCAGGGATTTCAACTACGAGCAGTACTTC
>14|TRBJ2-1|TRBD1|TRBV6-1|.
CASSRGPSYNEQFF
TGTGCCAGCAGTAGGGGGCCCTCCTACAATGAGCAGTTCTTC
>14|TRBJ1-2|.|TRBV12-5|.
CASALGLTIGGYTF
TGTGCTAGTGCTCTCGGACTGACGATCGGAGGCTACACCTTC
>13|TRBJ1-1|.|TRBV7-6|.
CASSWGEGLEAFF
TGTGCCAGCAGCTGGGGGGAAGGGTTGGAAGCTTTCTTT
>16|TRBJ1-5|.|TRBV5-6|few
CASSLALEGETQPQHF
TGTGCCAGCAGCTTGGCCTTGGAAGGGGAGACTCAGCCCCAGCATTTT
>13|TRBJ1-2|.|TRBV7-9|few
CASSFSGGSGYTF
TGTGCCAGCAGCTTCTCGGGGGGCAGTGGCTACACCTTC
>10|TRBJ1-2|.|TRBV19|.
CASSGYGYTF
TGTGCCAGTAGTGGGTACGGCTACACCTTC
>17|TRBJ1-1|.|TRBV5-5|.
CASSSFWAEHLTTEAFF
TGTGCCAGCAGCTCCTTCTGGGCTGAACACTTGACGACTGAAGCTTTCTTT
>19|TRBJ2-3|TRBD2|TRBV4-3|.
CASSQEVGGSGGRTDTQYF
TGCGCCAGCAGCCAAGAGGTGGGTGGTAGCGGGGGAAGGACAGATACGCAGTATTTT
>16|TRBJ2-2|.|TRBV6-5|.
CASSFRQIPDTGELFF
TGTGCCAGCAGTTTCCGACAGATCCCGGACACCGGGGAGCTGTTTTTT
>14|TRBJ2-7|TRBD1|TRBV7-2|few
CASSYTTGAYEQYF
TGTGCCAGCAGCTACACGACAGGGGCCTACGAGCAGTACTTC
>15|TRBJ1-6|.|TRBV19|.
CASSIARSSNSPLHF
TGTGCCAGTAGTATAGCCAGATCAAGTAATTCACCCCTCCACTTT
>15|TRBJ2-2|.|TRBV6-1|once
CASSESRHYTGELFF
TGTGCCAGCAGTGAATCACGACACTACACCGGGGAGCTGTTTTTT